The 9 T cell receptor beta chains given below trace back to one sample, sequenced in a study of T cell responses to AZD1222 COVID-19 vaccine. Here immunoSEQ multiplex PCR was the method, and the copy in TCRdb shows in-frame clones only, minus some. The sample has approximately 110,000 clones; 87% are singletons. This sample comprised peripheral blood, obtained 28 days after the second AZD1222 dose. These receptors were taken from an adult who received the AZD1222 COVID-19 vaccine.

The chain employs TRBV5-4 and TRBJ2-2; D is perhaps TRBD2 (5 bases). The germline gives CDR1 SGHNT, CDR2 YYREEE (reference sequence). This CDR3 has 14 residues. With 5 bases removed from V and 6 bases from J, the gap between germline ends came to 14 bases. The CDR3 spells CASRSVGSAGELFF. The CDR3 coding sequence is TGTGCCAGCAGATCCGTAGGGAGCGCCGGGGAGCTGTTTTTT. Supplemented by reference TRBV5-4 and TRBJ2-2, the full variable domain reads ETGVTQSPTHLIKTRGQQVTLRCSSQSGHNTVSWYQQALGQGPQFIFQYYREEENGRGNFPPRFSGLQFPNYSSELNVNALELDDSALYLCASRSVGSAGELFFGEGSRLTVL.

The V call is TRBV7-3, the J call TRBJ2-1, with no clear D. Germline V gene sequence: CDR1 SGHTA, CDR2 FQGTGA. The V gene lost 5 bases and the J gene lost 6 bases, with 17 bases spanning the gap. The CDR3 has 15 residues. The CDR3 DNA reads TGTGCCAGCAGCACGGACCCCGGGCCCCGCAATGAGCAGTTCTTC. Translation: CASSTDPGPRNEQFF.

The genes are TRBV30 and TRBJ2-6; 8 bases match TRBD1. The trim removed 3 bases at V and 3 bases at J, leaving 4 bases unmatched. Germline loops: CDR1 GTSNPN, CDR2 SVGIG (reference sequence). The CDR3 loop spans 15 amino acids. CDR3 in amino acids: CAWSSGGSGANVLTF. DNA for the CDR3: TGTGCCTGGAGCTCAGGGGGCAGTGGGGCCAACGTCCTGACTTTC.

V usage is TRBV5-4 and J usage is TRBJ1-1; 7 nucleotides line up with TRBD1. CDR1 and CDR2 (germline): SGHNT, YYREEE (reference sequence). CDR3 length: 15 residues. J gave up 0 bases and V 4 bases, and 6 bases lay outside the gene matches. Here the CDR3 reads CASSERDSMNTEAFF. Written as DNA, the CDR3 is TGTGCCAGCAGCGAAAGGGACAGCATGAACACTGAAGCTTTCTTT.

The chain has TRBV10-3 and TRBJ1-2; maybe TRBD1 (6 bases). V lost 0 bases and J 12 bases, leaving 14 bases between the germline ends. The germline V gene has CDR1 ENHRY and CDR2 SYGVKD. The CDR3 contains 13 residues. The CDR3 region is CAISESKLTGNTF. CDR3 sequence (DNA): TGTGCCATCAGTGAGTCGAAGCTTACAGGGAACACCTTC.

The chain carries TRBV4-1 and TRBJ2-2; possible D gene TRBD2, 5 bases. V dropped 2 bases and J dropped 3 bases, with 13 bases sitting between them. The CDR3 runs 16 residues. Germline lookup yields CDR1 MGHRA and CDR2 YSYEKL. CDR3 DNA sequence: TGCGCCAGCAGCCAAAGGTATACAGCGGACACCGGGGAGCTGTTTTTT. Translation: CASSQRYTADTGELFF.

V usage is TRBV11-1 and J usage is TRBJ1-1; weak D call: TRBD1 (5 bases). The CDR3 consists of 13 residues. The V gene lost 0 bases and the J gene lost 5 bases, with 7 bases spanning the gap. The germline V gene encodes CDR1 SGHAT and CDR2 FQDESV (reference sequence). CDR3 bases: TGTGCCAGCAGCTTAGCGGGGGATACTGAAGCTTTCTTT. Its translation is CASSLAGDTEAFF.

The chain links TRBV28 to TRBJ2-5; the match to TRBD1 covers 8 bases. The length of the CDR3 is 18 residues. V lost 1 base, J lost 2 bases, and 12 bases stayed unmatched. The germline V gene has CDR1 MDHEN and CDR2 SYDVKM. The CDR3 DNA reads as TGTGCCAGCAGTTTATCCATGGGGGGACAGGAAGCTCAAGAGACCCAGTACTTC. This gives the protein CASSLSMGGQEAQETQYF.

This chain connects TRBV7-9 to TRBJ1-6; 7 nucleotides match TRBD1. V lost 4 bases and J lost 7; bases outside the gene matches: 13. Germline V lookup: CDR1 SEHNR, CDR2 FQNEAQ (reference sequence). The CDR3 runs 17 residues. The CDR3 spells CASSSGQAHNENSPLHF. CDR3 DNA: TGTGCCAGCAGCTCCGGACAGGCTCACAATGAAAATTCACCCCTCCACTTT. The full variable domain, rest sourced from reference TRBV7-9 and TRBJ1-6, is DTGVSQNPRHKITKRGQNVTFRCDPISEHNRLYWYRQTLGQGPEFLTYFQNEAQLEKSRLLSDRFSAERPKGSFSTLEIQRTEQGDSAMYLCASSSGQAHNENSPLHFGNGTRLTVT.